Sequencing of this TCR beta chain was carried out in a study of blood T cell repertoires in COVID-19. Germline-derived CDR1 and CDR2 are SGHVS and FNYEAQ. This CDR3 is built from 16 residues. The V segment lost 0 bases and the J segment 2 bases; nucleotides outside the gene matches: 6. The assay was immunoSEQ multiplex PCR, and TCRdb's table has in-frame clones only and misses some. The sample includes over 110,000 clones, 65% to 90% of them seen just once. The sequence was obtained from a human donor in a cohort sampled during active COVID-19. J is TRBJ1-1 and V is TRBV7-6, with 7 bases lining up with TRBD1. The sample taken for sequencing was peripheral blood. The chain's CDR3 is CASSLAPTGTNTEAFF. Written as DNA, the CDR3 is TGTGCCAGCAGCTTAGCGCCGACAGGGACAAACACTGAAGCTTTCTTT.